One T cell receptor beta chain is described in this entry. Study processing details: Quantification of nucleated cells was approximated via reference gene primer amplification. The assay was immunoSEQ multiplex PCR, and TCRdb's table has in-frame clones only and misses some. That table is the source of V, J and clone size, and D and trimming were worked out from the DNA. The data hold 55,000 to 80,000 clones, with around 82% observed a single time. This entry belongs to a study of blood T cell repertoires in COVID-19. On the study more broadly: The United States, Italy and Spain supplied acute and convalescent COVID-19 samples. From T cells, B-cell-depleted T cells, or PBMCs came the material, which was cDNA or gDNA.

Germline trimming cut 0 bases from V and 6 bases from J; bases unmatched to any gene: 10. CDR1 and CDR2 (germline): SGHTA, FQGTGA. The CDR3 sequence is 17 residues long. The gene calls are TRBV7-3 and TRBJ2-2; 7 bases are a match to TRBD2. This receptor was identified in a man aged 50-60 years with active COVID-19. Sequencing was done on a sample of peripheral blood. CDR3 bases: TGTGCCAGCAGCTTAACTTCTGCGGGAGCCGGGGCCGGGGAGCTGTTTTTT. The encoded protein is CASSLTSAGAGAGELFF. Full variable domain (rest looked up from reference TRBV7-3 and TRBJ2-2): GAGVSQTPSNKVTEKGKYVELRCDPISGHTALYWYRQSLGQGPEFLIYFQGTGAADDSGLPNDRFFAVRPEGSVSTLKIQRTERGDSAVYLCASSLTSAGAGAGELFFGEGSRLTVL.